Reported below is one T cell receptor (beta chain). Its cognate antigen is unknown. Despite likely unrecorded immune exposures, the donors were nominally healthy at the time of sampling. In the PCR, 60 Vbeta and 13 Jbeta primers were used. Sequencing was performed with immunoSEQ multiplex PCR; in TCRdb, only in-frame clones are kept and a portion is missing. This sample has approximately 160,000 clones; around 81% occur once, and the top ten carry around 1.5%. These data come from a study of cytomegalovirus exposure and HLA in healthy donors. Broader study findings: Rarity held for most TCR sequences, but there were some public TCRs that occurred in many donors. In a later analysis, donors in an Asian-associated ancestry cluster reportedly had fewer N-insertions in productive TCRs than the cohort mean.

CDR3 length: 14 amino acids. CDR1 and CDR2 from the germline V gene are SGHNT and YENEEA. V was pared by 5 bases and J by 1 base, with 8 bases between. Sequencing used PBMCs. This receptor was obtained from a man aged 35-49 years in good health and CMV-seronegative. The chain recombines TRBV11-3 with TRBJ2-2; tentatively, D is TRBD2 (5 bases). The CDR3 region has the DNA TGTGCCAGCAGCCTCGGACTGAACACCGGGGAGCTGTTTTTT. Translated: CASSLGLNTGELFF.